This T cell receptor beta chain emerged from a study of blood T cells in healthy people across ages (dated by TCRdb to 2015 to 2017). Broadly, across the study: Template switching captured roughly one uniquely barcoded TCR beta cDNA molecule per two T cells in model experiments. The study measured age-related changes in TCR beta repertoire diversity using deep sequencing normalized with unique cDNA molecular identifiers. The donors were divided into four age groups: young (average 16 years), middle-aged (approximately 41), aged (under 70) and long-lived (approximately 74). To avoid experimental bias, donors of different ages were distributed randomly across sequencing lanes. Using the same blood draw, the study looked at two additional independent replicas of 1 million unique cDNA reads for two donors, one aged 18 to 29 and the other aged 80 or older.

Libraries came from 5' RACE. Sequencing took place on an Illumina HiSeq 2500. The second PCR ran for about 6 to 12 cycles and used a J-beta primer mix along with a sample-barcoded 5' primer. A unique molecular identifier was introduced onto each TCR beta cDNA molecule by a template-switch 5' adaptor carrying 12 random nucleotides. Each sample yielded at least 2.5 million CDR3-containing paired-end reads. First-strand cDNA was synthesized from all RNA with the Mint cDNA synthesis kit, primed by a TRBC-specific oligonucleotide. Following uracil-DNA glycosylase treatment, all cDNA underwent a first 18-cycle PCR with the universal primers M1SS and BC2_uni_R. The authors processed their data as follows. Each sample was normalized by randomly selecting 1 million high-quality reads, each carrying a distinct molecular identifier. Reads with shared molecular identifiers were discarded instead of being binned into consensus sequences. MiTCR, set to a Q25 quality threshold and the strictest error-elimination algorithm, was used for CDR3 identification, clonotype clustering and error correction. A nonparametric unseen species model with Euler transformation was used to estimate lower-bound total TCR beta diversity. TCRdb took the public reads, trimmed them with fastp at Q25, ran MiXCR for clone calling and kept in-frame beta chains. Under each unique CDR3 protein, matching rows form one entry showing the most common genes and DNA. The V and J calls, along with clone size, are taken from TCRdb and not from the paper's own processing. In all, the sample holds roughly 1,500,000 distinct CDR3 sequences, and around 39% of those were seen once. The biggest ten clones account for 7% to 9% of the sample.

Looking up the germline V gene yields CDR1 SGHRS and CDR2 YFSETQ. The CDR3 measures 15 amino acids from cysteine to phenylalanine. Only CDR3 DNA is held: 45 bases, read in frame from base 1. V and J lose 0 bases and 2 bases, and a span of 9 bases separates them. This clonotype was observed once. Its specific antigen is unknown. Base qualities are not provided; no much larger clone lies one nucleotide away. Systemically healthy Caucasian individuals from Russia, some 38 in total and aged roughly 6 to 90 years, were included as donors. Around 9.9 milliliters of peripheral blood were collected from each donor into EDTA-treated Vacutainer tubes. PBMCs were isolated by Ficoll-Paque density-gradient centrifugation, with at least 7 million obtained per sample. Total RNA was extracted from PBMCs with Trizol reagent, with at least 6 micrograms obtained per sample. For every donor, flow cytometry on a PBMC aliquot measured the percentage of naive CD45RAhigh/CD27high T cells.

What the research found in general, with its limitations: Compared with the aged group, the long-lived group had more naive CD4+ T cells, fewer expanded clones and increased TCR diversity, a pattern suggesting age selection. Estimates of total diversity based on one million sequenced T cells were considered lower bounds and underestimates. Observed TCR beta diversity per million T cells fell roughly linearly with age, and a significant reduction was already apparent by age approximately 41. There was a strong correlation between observed TCR beta diversity and the percentage of naive T cells measured by flow cytometry. Bulk unsorted PBMC profiling prevented conclusive comparison of naive and antigen-experienced compartments. Donor CMV infection status was unknown, potentially confounding age-related changes in expanded clonotypes.

Source material: blood. The TCR comes from a woman younger than 35 in good health. Rearrangement joined TRBV5-1 to TRBJ1-3, with the D gene call left open. The DNA sequence reads TGCGCCAGCAGCTTGGAGGGCGCTGCTGGAAACACCATATATTTT. This encodes CASSLEGAAGNTIYF.